The entry that follows covers one T cell receptor (beta chain) sequence. This sample stems from a study of blood T cell repertoires in COVID-19. Turning to the study itself: Collection of acute and convalescent COVID-19 samples took place in the United States, Italy and Spain. Sources were T cells, B-cell-depleted T cells, or PBMCs; the material itself was cDNA or gDNA.

Germline CDR1 and CDR2: SEHNR and FQNEAQ (reference sequence). Trimming stripped 2 bases from V and 11 bases from J, with 15 bases between. The CDR3 consists of 14 residues. In the original analysis: Cell counts per sample came from amplifying reference gene primers. This table comes from immunoSEQ multiplex PCR, and its TCRdb copy is limited to in-frame clones, with some not included. V and J calls plus clone size are reproduced from that table; the DNA served to infer D and trimming. This table has 150,000 to 200,000 clones, 75% to 90% appearing once. This chain links TRBV7-9 with TRBJ2-2; no firm D call. The sample consisted of peripheral blood. The clonotype was recovered from a human donor with active or convalescent COVID-19. The donor label of this sample is uncertain. The CDR3 loop is CASSLLAAPTELFF. The CDR3 nucleotides read TGTGCCAGCAGCTTACTGGCAGCCCCGACTGAGCTGTTTTTT.